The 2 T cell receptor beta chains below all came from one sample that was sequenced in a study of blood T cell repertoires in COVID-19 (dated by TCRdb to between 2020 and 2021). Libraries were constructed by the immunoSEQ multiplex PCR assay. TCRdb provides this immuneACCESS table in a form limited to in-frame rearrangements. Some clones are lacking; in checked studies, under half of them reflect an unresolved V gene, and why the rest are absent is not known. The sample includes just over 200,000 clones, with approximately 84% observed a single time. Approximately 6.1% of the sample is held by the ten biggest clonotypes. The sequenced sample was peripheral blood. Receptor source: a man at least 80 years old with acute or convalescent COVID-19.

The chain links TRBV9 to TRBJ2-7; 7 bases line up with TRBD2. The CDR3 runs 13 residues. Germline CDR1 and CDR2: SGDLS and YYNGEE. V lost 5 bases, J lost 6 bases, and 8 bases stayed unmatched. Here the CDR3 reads CASSRTSRSEQYV. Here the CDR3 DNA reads TGTGCCAGCAGTAGGACTAGTAGGTCCGAGCAGTACGTC.

Here the CDR3 reads CASSNLGSGQETQYF. CDR3 DNA sequence: TGCGCCAGCAGCAACCTGGGTAGCGGACAAGAGACCCAGTACTTC. The chain is built from TRBV5-1 and TRBJ2-5, with D possibly being TRBD2 (6 bases). The CDR3 totals 15 residues. CDR1 is SGHRS and CDR2 is YFSETQ in the germline V gene. Trimming removed 4 bases from V and 2 bases from J, with 15 bases in between. The variable domain in full, completed from reference TRBV5-1 and TRBJ2-5, reads KAGVTQTPRYLIKTRGQQVTLSCSPISGHRSVSWYQQTPGQGLQFLFEYFSETQRNKGNFPGRFSGRQFSNSRSEMNVSTLELGDSALYLCASSNLGSGQETQYFGPGTRLLVL.